This T cell receptor (beta chain) came from a study of human T cells and chemical hapten exposure. The time point is: pre-sensitization, week 0. Sample treatment: therapeutic diphenylcyclopropenone sensitization with weekly scalp DPC. TCRdb re-called the RACE reads with MiXCR, one entry per CDR3 protein. Of roughly 110,000 distinct CDR3 sequences detected, roughly 12% appear once; the ten largest clones hold 1.6%. This clonotype was seen repeatedly, ten times or more. Germline CDR1 reads MNHEY; CDR2 reads SVGAGI. Deletions cut 0 bases from V and 4 bases from J, with 15 bases between. The CDR3 loop spans 16 amino acids.

The receptor was derived from a woman between 50 and 59 years old with alopecia areata. Some clones in this sample may be carry-over from other donors' samples. The material sequenced was whole blood, taken in connection with sensitization to the hapten diphenylcyclopropenone (DPC). This chain uses TRBV6-5 with TRBJ1-2; a weak D match, TRBD1 (6 bases). In nucleotides, the CDR3 is TGTGCCAGCAGTTACTCCGTGGGACAAGGGAGCTATGGCTACACCTTC. Amino acids: CASSYSVGQGSYGYTF.